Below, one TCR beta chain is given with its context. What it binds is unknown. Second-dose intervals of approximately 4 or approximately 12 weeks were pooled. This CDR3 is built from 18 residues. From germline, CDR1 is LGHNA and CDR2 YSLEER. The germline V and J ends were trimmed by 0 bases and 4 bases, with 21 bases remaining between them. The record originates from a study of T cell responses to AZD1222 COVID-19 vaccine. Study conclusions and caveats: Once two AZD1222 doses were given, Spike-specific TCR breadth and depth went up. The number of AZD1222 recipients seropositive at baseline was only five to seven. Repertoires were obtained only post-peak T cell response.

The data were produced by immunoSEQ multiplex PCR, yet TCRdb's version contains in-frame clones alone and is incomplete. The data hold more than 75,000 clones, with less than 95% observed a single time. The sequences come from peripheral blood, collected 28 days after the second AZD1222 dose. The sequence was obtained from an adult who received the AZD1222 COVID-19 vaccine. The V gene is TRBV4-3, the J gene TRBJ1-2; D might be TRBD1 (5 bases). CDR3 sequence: CASSQDRNQGLRVYGYTF. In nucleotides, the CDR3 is TGCGCCAGCAGCCAAGATCGGAACCAGGGTCTAAGGGTCTATGGCTACACCTTC.